This T cell receptor (beta chain) was found in a study of T cells in Graves' hyperthyroidism and ophthalmopathy. The V and J ends lost 4 bases and 4 bases, in that order; junction bases with no gene match: 15. This CDR3 is built from 19 residues. The germline V gene has CDR1 SGHNT and CDR2 YENEEA. Amplification of TCR beta CDR3 regions used RNA as the template. A set of HTBI primers served as the primers for a first-round RT-PCR of the TCR CDR3. TCRdb re-analysed the multiplex PCR reads in MiXCR, keeping a single row per CDR3 protein. The table includes roughly 250,000 distinct CDR3 sequences, around 22% detected once. At least ten counts were recorded for this clonotype. The study excluded patients with uncontrolled infection, other autoimmune disease, pregnancy or lactation.

The sequenced sample was blood. The TCR sequence derives from a man younger than 45 with Graves' ophthalmopathy. The chain is built from TRBV11-3 and TRBJ2-1; 11 bases match TRBD2. This CDR3 reads CASSSKTSGTVRRYNEQFF. Here the CDR3 DNA reads TGTGCCAGCAGCTCCAAGACTAGCGGGACCGTAAGGAGGTACAATGAGCAGTTCTTC.